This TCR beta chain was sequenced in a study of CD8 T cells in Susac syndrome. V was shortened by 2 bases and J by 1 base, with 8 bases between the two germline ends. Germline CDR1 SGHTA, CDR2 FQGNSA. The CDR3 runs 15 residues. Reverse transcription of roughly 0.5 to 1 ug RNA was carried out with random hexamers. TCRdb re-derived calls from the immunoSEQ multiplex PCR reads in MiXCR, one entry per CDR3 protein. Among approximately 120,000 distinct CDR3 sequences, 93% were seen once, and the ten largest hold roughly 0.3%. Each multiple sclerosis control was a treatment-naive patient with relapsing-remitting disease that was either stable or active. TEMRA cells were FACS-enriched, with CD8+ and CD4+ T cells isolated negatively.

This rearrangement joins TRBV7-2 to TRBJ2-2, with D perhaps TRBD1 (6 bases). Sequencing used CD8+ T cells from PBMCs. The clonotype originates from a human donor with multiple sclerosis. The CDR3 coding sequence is TGTGCCAGCAGCTTATACAGGGAGAACACCGGGGAGCTGTTTTTT. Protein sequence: CASSLYRENTGELFF.